The next 23 T cell receptor beta chains were all read from a single sample in a study of blood T cell repertoires in COVID-19. Measured with immunoSEQ multiplex PCR; TCRdb has only the in-frame clones, and not every one. Here the sample spans about 240,000 clones, 82% being singletons. Source material: peripheral blood. All receptors derive from a woman of 80 years or more with COVID-19, enrolled during active disease.

The chain combines TRBV10-2 with TRBJ2-1, with TRBD2 identical over 8 bases. The length of the CDR3 is 14 residues. CDR1 and CDR2 from the germline V gene are WSHSY and SAAADI. Trimming cost V 4 bases and J 5 bases; bases outside gene matches: 4. CDR3 sequence: CASSVAGGDNEQFF. CDR3 sequence (DNA): TGCGCCAGCAGTGTGGCGGGAGGAGACAATGAGCAGTTCTTC.

The V gene is TRBV18, the J gene TRBJ1-1; the match to TRBD1 covers 9 bases. CDR3 length equals 14 residues. V was pared by 5 bases and J by 7 bases, with 8 bases of the junction left unmatched. Per the germline V gene, CDR1 is KGHSH and CDR2 is LQKENI. The CDR3 spells CASSTGMDRGEAFF. CDR3 bases: TGTGCCAGCTCAACGGGAATGGACAGGGGTGAAGCTTTCTTT.

The rearrangement links TRBV28 to TRBJ2-4; 7 nucleotides line up with TRBD2. Germline V gives CDR1 MDHEN, CDR2 SYDVKM. Germline trimming cut 5 bases from V and 9 bases from J; bases unmatched to any gene: 7. The CDR3 covers 13 residues. The CDR3, as DNA: TGTGCCAGCAGTACGAGGGGAGGGCGCATTCAGTACTTC. Its translation: CASSTRGGRIQYF.

The rearrangement joins TRBV28 to TRBJ1-3, with unresolved D. V was shortened by 5 bases and J by 0 bases, with 11 bases between the two germline ends. Germline CDR1 is MDHEN and CDR2 is SYDVKM. The CDR3 covers 15 residues. As DNA, the CDR3 is TGTGCCAGCAGTATCGGGGTGCTCTCTGGAAACACCATATATTTT. This codes for CASSIGVLSGNTIYF.

This chain links TRBV6-1 with TRBJ1-5; D is possibly TRBD1 (5 bases). The CDR3 length is 16 residues. Trimming removed 0 bases from V and 5 bases from J, with 14 bases in between. Germline V gene sequence: CDR1 MNHNS, CDR2 SASEGT. The CDR3 bases are TGTGCCAGCAGTGAAGCCCATTCCCAGGGTGATCAGCCCCAGCATTTT. Its protein is CASSEAHSQGDQPQHF.

V is TRBV7-3 and J is TRBJ2-3; TRBD2 might be the D (6 bases). The ends were cut back, 2 bases at V and 4 bases at J, with 13 bases in the middle. CDR1 is SGHTA, CDR2 FQGTGA, per germline. This CDR3 contains 15 residues. CDR3 sequence: CASSLGAGEADTQYF. In nucleotides, the CDR3 is TGTGCCAGCAGCTTAGGAGCGGGCGAAGCAGATACGCAGTATTTT. Full variable domain (missing parts from reference TRBV7-3 and TRBJ2-3): GAGVSQTPSNKVTEKGKYVELRCDPISGHTALYWYRQSLGQGPEFLIYFQGTGAADDSGLPNDRFFAVRPEGSVSTLKIQRTERGDSAVYLCASSLGAGEADTQYFGPGTRLTVL.

This clone was seen only once. V gene TRBV18 combines with J gene TRBJ2-5; no definite D call. Trimming left V 4 bases short and J 5 bases short, with 17 bases between. The CDR3 covers 15 residues. Per the germline V gene, CDR1 is KGHSH and CDR2 is LQKENI. CDR3 residues: CASSHTVLREETQYF. The DNA of the CDR3 is TGTGCCAGCTCACATACAGTCCTGAGAGAGGAGACCCAGTACTTC.

The chain is built from TRBV7-9 and TRBJ1-1; the match to TRBD1 covers 9 bases. This CDR3 has 14 residues. The J segment lost 5 bases and the V segment lost 7 bases, leaving 8 bases of the junction unmatched. Germline V gene lookup returns CDR1 SEHNR and CDR2 FQNEAQ (reference sequence). CDR3 nucleotide sequence: TGTGCCAGCACCCCGGGACAGGGAGAGACTGAAGCTTTCTTT. Translated: CASTPGQGETEAFF.

This sequence joins TRBV7-2 and TRBJ1-5; 8 positions match TRBD1. The junction had 9 bases not matched to a gene; V was cut back by 5 bases and J by 6 bases. This CDR3 is 15 amino acids long. Germline V lookup: CDR1 SGHTA, CDR2 FQGNSA. The CDR3 is CASSARGQGAQPQHF. In DNA form, the CDR3 reads TGTGCCAGCAGCGCAAGGGGGCAGGGGGCTCAGCCCCAGCATTTT. Combining the CDR3 with reference TRBV7-2 and TRBJ1-5 gives the whole variable domain GAGVSQSPSNKVTEKGKDVELRCDPISGHTALYWYRQSLGQGLEFLIYFQGNSAPDKSGLPSDRFSAERTGGSVSTLTIQRTQQEDSAVYLCASSARGQGAQPQHFGDGTRLSIL.

The genes are TRBV18 and TRBJ1-1; 8 positions agree with TRBD1. The CDR3 consists of 15 residues. Unmatched junction bases numbered 7, after V lost 1 base and J lost 6 bases. The V gene's germline CDR1 is KGHSH and CDR2 LQKENI. CDR3 sequence (DNA): TGTGCCAGCTCACCACGTGGACAGGGCGGCGCTGAAGCTTTCTTT. It specifies CASSPRGQGGAEAFF.

The CDR3 here is CASSEVASGIRNEQFF. CDR3 nucleotide sequence: TGTGCCAGCAGTGAAGTTGCTAGCGGGATTCGCAATGAGCAGTTCTTC. The V call is TRBV2, the J call TRBJ2-1; TRBD2 aligns across 9 bases. The ends lost 1 base at V and 6 bases at J; junction bases unmatched: 7. The CDR3 sequence is 16 residues long. Germline V gene lookup returns CDR1 SNHLY and CDR2 FYNNEI. Full variable domain (outside the CDR3, taken from reference TRBV2 and TRBJ2-1): EPEVTQTPSHQVTQMGQEVILRCVPISNHLYFYWYRQILGQKVEFLVSFYNNEISEKSEIFDDQFSVERPDGSNFTLKIRSTKLEDSAMYFCASSEVASGIRNEQFFGPGTRLTVL.

V and J are TRBV4-1 and TRBJ2-5; the match to TRBD1 covers 9 bases. The CDR3 is 18 amino acids. CDR1 and CDR2 (germline): MGHRA, YSYEKL. The V gene end was trimmed by 2 bases and the J gene end by 5 bases; junction bases not matched to a gene: 15. CDR3 region: CASSQTGTGRRMIETQYF. DNA for the CDR3: TGCGCCAGCAGCCAAACCGGGACAGGGAGGCGGATGATCGAGACCCAGTACTTC.

The chain carries TRBV6-6 and TRBJ1-2; D gene ambiguous. The V and J ends lost 5 bases and 3 bases respectively, with 22 bases between them. The V gene's germline CDR1 is MNHNY and CDR2 SVGAGI (reference sequence). This CDR3 has 17 amino acids. The CDR3 sequence: CASSPKTPSAGHYGYTF. In DNA, the CDR3 is TGTGCCAGCAGTCCTAAGACACCCTCGGCGGGTCACTATGGCTACACCTTC.

The gene calls are TRBV28 and TRBJ2-1, with 10 bases that match TRBD1. The junction had 11 bases not matched to a gene; V was cut back by 6 bases and J by 9 bases. Germline V lookup: CDR1 MDHEN, CDR2 SYDVKM. CDR3 length equals 15 residues. CDR3 sequence (DNA): TGTGCCAGCAGCTTCCGGGACAGGGGTAGTGGTGAGCAGTTCTTC. It codes for CASSFRDRGSGEQFF.

This clone was seen a single time. The chain carries TRBV19 and TRBJ1-2; D perhaps matches TRBD1 (6 bases). Trimming stripped 5 bases from V and 4 bases from J, with 11 bases between. The CDR3 covers 13 residues. Germline values: CDR1 LNHDA, CDR2 SQIVND (reference sequence). The CDR3 spells CASSGRQVYGYTF. CDR3 nucleotide sequence: TGTGCCAGTAGTGGCCGACAGGTCTATGGCTACACCTTC. Drawing the rest from reference TRBV19 and TRBJ1-2, the complete variable domain is DGGITQSPKYLFRKEGQNVTLSCEQNLNHDAMYWYRQDPGQGLRLIYYSQIVNDFQKGDIAEGYSVSREKKESFPLTVTSAQKNPTAFYLCASSGRQVYGYTFGSGTRLTVV.

The rearrangement uses TRBV19 and TRBJ1-1; a weak D match, TRBD1 (6 bases). The CDR3 is 16 amino acids. Germline lookup yields CDR1 LNHDA and CDR2 SQIVND (reference sequence). The V gene lost 4 bases and the J gene lost 3 bases, with 18 bases spanning the gap. Here the CDR3 DNA reads TGTGCCAGTAGTAGAGGAGGGGGGGAATTGTACACTGAAGCTTTCTTT. It yields the protein CASSRGGGELYTEAFF.

The chain has TRBV29-1 and TRBJ2-3; D might be TRBD1 (5 bases). With 4 bases removed from V and 0 bases from J, the gap between germline ends came to 8 bases. Germline V CDR1 and CDR2: SQVTM, ANQGSEA. The CDR3 contains 13 residues. The CDR3 DNA sequence: TGCAGCGTTGTTGGGGCTAGCACAGATACGCAGTATTTT. It codes for CSVVGASTDTQYF.

J is TRBJ2-3 and V is TRBV4-1; 8 positions agree with TRBD1. Trimming cost V 1 base and J 4 bases; bases outside gene matches: 1. CDR1 is MGHRA and CDR2 is YSYEKL in the germline V gene. The CDR3 runs 14 residues. CDR3: CASSQADRADTQYF. DNA for the CDR3: TGCGCCAGCAGCCAAGCGGACAGGGCAGATACGCAGTATTTT.

Turning to this clone: One end of the junction does not line up with germline, which may come from a read error. The chain couples TRBV5-6 to TRBJ2-3; weak D call: TRBD2 (5 bases). CDR3 length: 14 amino acids. CDR1 SGHDT and CDR2 YYEEEE come from the germline V gene. The CDR3 reads CACSARVDTDTQYF. DNA for the CDR3: TGTGCCTGCAGTGCGCGGGTTGACACAGATACGCAGTATTTT.

This chain uses TRBV7-3 with TRBJ2-2; possibly TRBD2 for D (6 bases). Germline values: CDR1 SGHTA, CDR2 FQGTGA. CDR3 size: 12 residues. Trimming took off 5 bases at V and 7 bases at J, with 8 bases between the two ends. CDR3 residues: CASSPGLGELFF. CDR3 nucleotides: TGTGCCAGCAGCCCGGGACTCGGGGAGCTGTTTTTT.

This chain connects TRBV30 to TRBJ1-1, with D unclear. From germline, CDR1 is GTSNPN and CDR2 SVGIG (reference sequence). The CDR3 has 11 amino acids. Trimming stripped 2 bases from V and 1 base from J, with 2 bases between. CDR3 DNA: TGTGCCTGGAGTCGGAACACTGAAGCTTTCTTT. Its protein product is CAWSRNTEAFF.

On this clone itself: One end of the junction varies from germline; a read error may be responsible. The same CDR3 arises from other DNA sequences in this sample as well. This chain links TRBV19 with TRBJ2-7; TRBD2 matches at 11 bases. This CDR3 spans 14 amino acids. The germline V gene has CDR1 LNHDA and CDR2 SQIVND (reference sequence). In DNA form, the CDR3 reads TGTGCTAGTAGTATTGGGACTAGCGGATACGAGCAGTACTTC. Residues: CASSIGTSGYEQYF.

The chain is built from TRBV7-9 and TRBJ2-5; no definite D call. From germline, CDR1 is SEHNR and CDR2 FQNEAQ (reference sequence). This CDR3 region has 13 residues. The V and J ends lost 10 bases and 4 bases respectively, with 16 bases between them. This CDR3 is CAISIPIGETQYF. In DNA, the CDR3 is TGTGCCATTTCGATCCCCATCGGAGAGACCCAGTACTTC.